The rows below give T cell receptor beta chains drawn from one sample of a study of blood T cell repertoires in COVID-19. Sequencing was performed with immunoSEQ multiplex PCR; in TCRdb, only in-frame clones are kept and a portion is missing. Counted here are 90,000 or so clones, roughly 77% occurring once; the ten biggest clones make up more than 20%. Sequenced input: peripheral blood. The receptors were gathered from a human donor in a cohort sampled during active COVID-19. Both conserved end residues are part of each CDR3. Each record gives: J gene, V gene, CDR3 length, D gene, clone size, CDR3 protein, CDR3 DNA. A D gene is named only where the DNA matches it firmly. Clone size is not always given. Where it is, it says once, few, many or a class for expanded clones.

j_gene: TRBJ1-1
v_gene: TRBV15
len: 15
d_gene: TRBD1
abundance: NA
CDR3aa: CATSGKQGAGTEAFF
CDR3nt: TGTGCCACCAGCGGGAAACAGGGGGCAGGGACTGAAGCTTTCTTT

j_gene: TRBJ1-2
v_gene: TRBV4-1
len: 15
d_gene: NA
abundance: many
CDR3aa: CASTRTAGTNYGYTF
CDR3nt: TGCGCCAGCACCCGAACGGCAGGGACTAACTATGGCTACACCTTC

j_gene: TRBJ1-5
v_gene: TRBV12-3/TRBV12-4
len: 13
d_gene: TRBD1
abundance: NA
CDR3aa: CASSLTGDQPQHF
CDR3nt: TGTGCCAGCAGCCTAACAGGGGATCAGCCCCAGCATTTT

j_gene: TRBJ1-1
v_gene: TRBV18
len: 14
d_gene: TRBD1
abundance: NA
CDR3aa: CASSRDRENTEAFF
CDR3nt: TGTGCCAGCTCACGCGACAGGGAGAACACTGAAGCTTTCTTT

j_gene: TRBJ1-2
v_gene: TRBV3-1/TRBV3-2
len: 15
d_gene: NA
abundance: NA
CDR3aa: CASSQRGPGNYGYTF
CDR3nt: TGTGCCAGCAGCCAAAGAGGGCCCGGGAACTATGGCTACACCTTC

j_gene: TRBJ2-7
v_gene: TRBV7-2
len: 17
d_gene: NA
abundance: NA
CDR3aa: CASSLWTGETSSYEQYF
CDR3nt: TGTGCCAGCAGCTTATGGACAGGCGAGACTAGCTCCTACGAGCAGTACTTC

j_gene: TRBJ2-3
v_gene: TRBV24-1
len: 13
d_gene: NA
abundance: NA
CDR3aa: CATSDFDSTKQYF
CDR3nt: TGTGCCACCAGTGATTTCGATTCTACGAAGCAGTATTTT

j_gene: TRBJ2-3
v_gene: TRBV28
len: 20
d_gene: TRBD2
abundance: NA
CDR3aa: CASSYAAAAGGGAKTDTQYF
CDR3nt: TGTGCCAGCTCATATGCAGCCGCGGCGGGAGGGGGGGCCAAGACAGATACGCAGTATTTT

j_gene: TRBJ1-5
v_gene: TRBV5-1
len: 13
d_gene: NA
abundance: NA
CDR3aa: CASSLGGQQPQHF
CDR3nt: TGCGCCAGCAGCTTGGGGGGGCAACAGCCCCAGCATTTT

j_gene: TRBJ1-3
v_gene: TRBV2
len: 13
d_gene: NA
abundance: NA
CDR3aa: CASSGARGNTIYF
CDR3nt: TGTGCCAGCAGTGGGGCCAGAGGAAACACCATATATTTT

j_gene: TRBJ2-1
v_gene: TRBV5-1
len: 14
d_gene: TRBD2
abundance: once
CDR3aa: CASSLALAGYEQFF
CDR3nt: TGCGCCAGCAGCTTGGCCCTAGCGGGATATGAGCAGTTCTTC

j_gene: TRBJ2-1
v_gene: TRBV24-1
len: 13
d_gene: NA
abundance: NA
CDR3aa: CATSDPRTTEQFF
CDR3nt: TGTGCCACCAGTGACCCTCGCACAACTGAGCAGTTCTTC

j_gene: TRBJ2-1
v_gene: TRBV6-2/TRBV6-3
len: 16
d_gene: TRBD2
abundance: NA
CDR3aa: CASRPAGAGGGNEQFF
CDR3nt: TGTGCCAGCAGGCCTGCTGGGGCGGGAGGGGGGAATGAGCAGTTCTTC

j_gene: TRBJ2-7
v_gene: TRBV11-2
len: 14
d_gene: TRBD2
abundance: once
CDR3aa: CASGIGLAGYEQYF
CDR3nt: TGTGCCAGCGGGATTGGTTTAGCGGGCTACGAGCAGTACTTC

j_gene: TRBJ2-7
v_gene: TRBV7-9
len: 15
d_gene: TRBD1
abundance: NA
CDR3aa: CASSLKGQGPYEQYF
CDR3nt: TGTGCCAGCAGCTTAAAAGGACAGGGGCCCTACGAGCAGTACTTC

j_gene: TRBJ1-1
v_gene: TRBV6-5
len: 13
d_gene: NA
abundance: NA
CDR3aa: CASSLDRYTEAFF
CDR3nt: TGTGCCAGCAGCCTCGACAGATACACTGAAGCTTTCTTT